The TCR beta chain described here comes from a study of CD8+CD57+ T cells in acquired aplastic anemia. In the study overall: The study obtained an average of roughly 3 ug of DNA from sorted CD4+ and CD8+ cells.

Before being chosen for sequencing, patients had shown CD8+CD57+ cell expansion by flow cytometry. Severe acquired aplastic anemia was present in every patient. TCR beta VDJ and CDR3 were profiled, and genomic DNA was the template. A single record per CDR3 protein comes from TCRdb applying MiXCR to the reads. The sample lists 150,000 or so distinct CDR3 sequences, roughly 54% seen once, with approximately 12% in the top ten. The V end was cut by 0 bases, the J end by 7 bases, with 18 bases between. Germline-derived CDR1 and CDR2 are LNHNV and YYDKDF (reference sequence). The CDR3 is 16 residues long. Source material: sorted CD4+, CD8+, or CD8+CD57+ T cells (not recorded which) from PBMCs. The receptor was derived from a human donor with aplastic anemia. This chain connects TRBV15 to TRBJ1-2, with a weak D call TRBD1 (6 bases). The CDR3 sequence is CATSREQGPLNGGYTF. For the CDR3, the DNA is TGTGCCACCAGCAGAGAACAGGGACCCTTAAATGGTGGCTACACCTTC.